These 11 T cell receptor beta chains came from one sample sequenced in a study of blood T cell repertoires in COVID-19. The assay was immunoSEQ multiplex PCR, and TCRdb's table has in-frame clones only and misses some. This table holds 350,000 or so clones, 92% found once. The sample comprised PBMCs or T cells enriched from blood (not recorded which). Every receptor here comes from a woman aged 25-40 years who had recovered from COVID-19.

This chain links TRBV19 with TRBJ1-5, with D perhaps TRBD1 (6 bases). V was clipped by 1 base and J by 6 bases, with 13 bases between them. The CDR3 totals 15 residues. Germline V gene data show CDR1 as LNHDA and CDR2 as SQIVND (reference sequence). As DNA, the CDR3 is TGTGCCAGTAGTATAGGAGGGGGATCTGGTCAGCCCCAGCATTTT. This encodes CASSIGGGSGQPQHF.

CDR3 loop: CASRPPSSNNSPLHF. The CDR3 nucleotides read TGTGCCAGCAGACCGCCGAGCTCGAATAATTCACCCCTCCACTTT. This chain connects TRBV28 to TRBJ1-6; D not resolved. The V and J ends lost 6 bases and 5 bases respectively, with 14 bases between them. The length of the CDR3 is 15 residues. Per the germline V gene, CDR1 is MDHEN and CDR2 is SYDVKM.

This clone was counted only a few times. The rearrangement links TRBV9 to TRBJ1-5, with a weak D call TRBD1 (6 bases). The CDR3 runs 15 residues. Germline CDR1 SGDLS, CDR2 YYNGEE. Trimming cost V 2 bases and J 7 bases, with 16 bases left between them. CDR3 nucleotides: TGTGCCAGCAGCGTGGGGATAATACAGGGCCAGCCCCAGCATTTT. This encodes CASSVGIIQGQPQHF.

V and J are TRBV7-3 and TRBJ1-5, with unresolved D. The CDR3 is 13 residues long. CDR1 is SGHTA, CDR2 FQGTGA, per germline. V was clipped by 3 bases and J by 5 bases, with 8 bases between them. CDR3 loop: CASSLNSYQPQHF. The CDR3, as DNA: TGTGCCAGCAGCTTGAATAGTTATCAGCCCCAGCATTTT. Full variable domain (missing parts from reference TRBV7-3 and TRBJ1-5): GAGVSQTPSNKVTEKGKYVELRCDPISGHTALYWYRQSLGQGPEFLIYFQGTGAADDSGLPNDRFFAVRPEGSVSTLKIQRTERGDSAVYLCASSLNSYQPQHFGDGTRLSIL.

This chain joins TRBV6-2 or TRBV6-3 and TRBJ2-4; D unclear. The CDR3 is made up of 11 amino acids. Germline V gene data show CDR1 as MNHEY and CDR2 as SVGEGT. V lost 4 bases, J lost 10 bases, and 8 bases lay in between. The CDR3 bases are TGTGCCAGCAGTTTTGGCGGAATTCAGTACTTC. Translating it yields CASSFGGIQYF.

The gene calls are TRBV11-2 and TRBJ1-6; a weak D match, TRBD1 (5 bases). CDR3 length: 16 amino acids. V dropped 4 bases and J dropped 11 bases, with 21 bases sitting between them. Germline V gene data show CDR1 as SGHAT and CDR2 as FQNNGV. CDR3 sequence reads: CASSSDPTWTTPPLHF. CDR3 bases: TGTGCCAGCAGCTCCGATCCTACTTGGACAACCCCACCCCTCCACTTT.

The V call is TRBV5-6, the J call TRBJ1-1; no firm D call. Trimming took off 4 bases at V and 3 bases at J, with 16 bases between the two ends. CDR3 length: 15 residues. Germline V CDR1 and CDR2: SGHDT, YYEEEE. The CDR3 DNA reads TGTGCCAGCAGCACGGAGTCCCGAAGAGACACTGAAGCTTTCTTT. Translated, it gives CASSTESRRDTEAFF.

The rearrangement joins TRBV28 to TRBJ1-1; D unclear. Trimming took off 2 bases at V and 3 bases at J, with 4 bases between the two ends. Germline V CDR1 and CDR2: MDHEN, SYDVKM. The length of the CDR3 is 12 residues. The CDR3 here is CASSLPYTEAFF. CDR3 nucleotides: TGTGCCAGCAGTTTACCATACACTGAAGCTTTCTTT.

The genes are TRBV7-2 and TRBJ2-7; TRBD1 agrees at 8 bases. CDR1 and CDR2 (germline): SGHTA, FQGNSA. J lost 2 bases, V lost 4 bases, and 4 bases had no gene match. The CDR3 spans 14 residues. The CDR3 protein is CASSSLDRAYEQYF. DNA for the CDR3: TGTGCCAGCAGCTCGTTGGACAGGGCCTACGAGCAGTACTTC.

This clone was seen more than once but under ten times. The V and J genes are TRBV4-1 and TRBJ2-6; perhaps TRBD1 as D (5 bases). Between the trimmed V and J ends, which lost 2 bases and 0 bases, there was a span of 11 bases. CDR3 length: 17 residues. The germline gives CDR1 MGHRA, CDR2 YSYEKL. In nucleotides, the CDR3 is TGCGCCAGCAGCCAACCAGGTAGGGGCTCTGGGGCCAACGTCCTGACTTTC. This translates into CASSQPGRGSGANVLTF.

This chain connects TRBV9 to TRBJ2-5, with D maybe TRBD2 (6 bases). This CDR3 has 14 amino acids. In germline, CDR1 is SGDLS, CDR2 YYNGEE. Trimming took off 0 bases at V and 5 bases at J, with 11 bases between the two ends. The CDR3 sequence is CASSVGVGSETQYF. In nucleotides, the CDR3 is TGTGCCAGCAGCGTAGGGGTCGGGAGTGAGACCCAGTACTTC.